This record covers a single T cell receptor (beta chain). Its specificity is not known. This specimen comes from a study of high-grade serous ovarian cancer treatment subgroups. On the study more broadly: Samples averaged approximately 13,000 reads and several thousand unique TCR beta rearrangements.

Tumor tissue was taken before any definitive surgery or chemotherapy was given. Broader study findings: Same-patient tumor repertoires overlapped at roughly 0.095 to 0.85; different patients barely overlapped.

CDR3 size: 14 residues. CDR1 and CDR2 (germline): SEHNR, FQNEAQ (reference sequence). The V gene end was trimmed by 3 bases and the J gene end by 2 bases; junction bases not matched to a gene: 1. Generated by immunoSEQ multiplex PCR, the TCRdb table keeps only in-frame clones and is missing some. The sample consists of around 8,800 clones, 80% to 90% of them appearing once. The specimen was tumor tissue. The chain joins TRBV7-9 to TRBJ2-7, with TRBD2 matching over 10 bases. This receptor was taken from a human donor with high-grade serous ovarian cancer. The CDR3 loop is CASSFLAGAYEQYF. The CDR3 DNA reads as TGTGCCAGCAGCTTTCTAGCGGGAGCCTACGAGCAGTACTTC.